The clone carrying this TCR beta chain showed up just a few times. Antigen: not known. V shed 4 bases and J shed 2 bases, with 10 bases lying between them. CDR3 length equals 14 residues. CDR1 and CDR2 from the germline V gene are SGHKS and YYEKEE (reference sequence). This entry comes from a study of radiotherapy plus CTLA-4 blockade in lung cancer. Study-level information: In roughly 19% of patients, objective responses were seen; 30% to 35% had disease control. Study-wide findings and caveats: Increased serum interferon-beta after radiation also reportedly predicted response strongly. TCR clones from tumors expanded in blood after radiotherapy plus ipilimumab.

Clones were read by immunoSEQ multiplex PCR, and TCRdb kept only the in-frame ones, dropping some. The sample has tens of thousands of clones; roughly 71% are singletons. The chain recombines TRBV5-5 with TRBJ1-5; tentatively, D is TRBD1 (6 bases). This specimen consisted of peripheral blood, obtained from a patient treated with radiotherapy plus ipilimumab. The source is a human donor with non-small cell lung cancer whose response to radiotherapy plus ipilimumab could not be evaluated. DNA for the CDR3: TGTGCCAGCAGCCGAGAGGGGGGCAATCAGCCCCAGCATTTT. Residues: CASSREGGNQPQHF.